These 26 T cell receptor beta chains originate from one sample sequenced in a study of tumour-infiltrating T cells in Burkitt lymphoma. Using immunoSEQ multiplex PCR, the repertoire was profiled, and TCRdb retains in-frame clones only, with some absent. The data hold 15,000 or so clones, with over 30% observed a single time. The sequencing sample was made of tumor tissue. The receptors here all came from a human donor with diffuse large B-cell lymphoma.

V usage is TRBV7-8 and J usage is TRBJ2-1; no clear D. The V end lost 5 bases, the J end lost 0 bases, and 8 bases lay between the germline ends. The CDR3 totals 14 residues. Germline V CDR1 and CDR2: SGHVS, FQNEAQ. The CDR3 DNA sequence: TGTGCCAGCAGCCCTTCTACCTCCTACAATGAGCAGTTCTTC. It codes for CASSPSTSYNEQFF. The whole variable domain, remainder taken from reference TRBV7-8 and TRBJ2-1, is GAGVSQSPRYKVAKRGQDVALRCDPISGHVSLFWYQQALGQGPEFLTYFQNEAQLDKSGLPSDRFFAERPEGSVSTLKIQRTQQEDSAVYLCASSPSTSYNEQFFGPGTRLTVL.

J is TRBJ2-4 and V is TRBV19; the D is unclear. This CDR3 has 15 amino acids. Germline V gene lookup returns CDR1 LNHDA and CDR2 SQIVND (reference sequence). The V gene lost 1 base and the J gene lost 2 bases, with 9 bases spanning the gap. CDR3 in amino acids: CASSIGFTTKNIQYF. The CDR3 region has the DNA TGTGCCAGTAGTATAGGGTTTACGACCAAAAACATTCAGTACTTC.

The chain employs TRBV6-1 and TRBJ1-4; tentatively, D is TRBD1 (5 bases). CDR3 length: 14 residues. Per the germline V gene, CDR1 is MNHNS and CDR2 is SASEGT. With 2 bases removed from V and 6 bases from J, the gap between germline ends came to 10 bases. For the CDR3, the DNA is TGTGCCAGCAGTGAACGGTCAGGGTATGAAAAACTGTTTTTT. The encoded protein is CASSERSGYEKLFF.

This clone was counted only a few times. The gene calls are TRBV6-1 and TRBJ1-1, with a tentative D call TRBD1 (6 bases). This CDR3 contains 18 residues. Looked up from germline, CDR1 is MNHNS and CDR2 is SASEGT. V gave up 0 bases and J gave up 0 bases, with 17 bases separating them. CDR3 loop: CASSEAVYLTGLNTEAFF. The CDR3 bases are TGTGCCAGCAGTGAAGCAGTATATCTCACAGGGTTGAACACTGAAGCTTTCTTT.

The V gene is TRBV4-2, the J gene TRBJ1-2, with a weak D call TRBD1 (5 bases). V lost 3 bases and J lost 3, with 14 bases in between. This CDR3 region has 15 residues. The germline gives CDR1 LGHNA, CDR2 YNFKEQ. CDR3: CASSHLKPGHYGYTF. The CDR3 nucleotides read TGTGCCAGCAGCCACCTCAAACCAGGGCACTATGGCTACACCTTC.

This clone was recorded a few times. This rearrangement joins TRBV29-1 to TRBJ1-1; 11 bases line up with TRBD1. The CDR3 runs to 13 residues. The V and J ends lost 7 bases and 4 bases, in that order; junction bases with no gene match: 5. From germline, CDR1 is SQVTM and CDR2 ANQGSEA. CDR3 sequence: CSGGGTGGTEAFF. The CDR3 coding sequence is TGCAGCGGTGGGGGGACAGGGGGCACTGAAGCTTTCTTT.

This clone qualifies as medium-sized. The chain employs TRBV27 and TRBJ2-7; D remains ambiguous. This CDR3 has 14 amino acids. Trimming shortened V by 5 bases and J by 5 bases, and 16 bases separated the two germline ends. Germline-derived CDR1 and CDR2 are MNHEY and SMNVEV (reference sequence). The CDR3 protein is CASSTSWVSHEQYF. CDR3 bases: TGTGCCAGCAGTACCTCCTGGGTGTCCCACGAGCAGTACTTC.

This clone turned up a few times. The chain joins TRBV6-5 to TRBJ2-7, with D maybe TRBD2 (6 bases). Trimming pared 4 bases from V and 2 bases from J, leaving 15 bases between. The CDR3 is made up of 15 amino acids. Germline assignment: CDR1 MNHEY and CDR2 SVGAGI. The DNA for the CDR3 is TGTGCCAGCAGTTCGACGGCGGGAAGGGCCTACGAGCAGTACTTC. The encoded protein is CASSSTAGRAYEQYF.

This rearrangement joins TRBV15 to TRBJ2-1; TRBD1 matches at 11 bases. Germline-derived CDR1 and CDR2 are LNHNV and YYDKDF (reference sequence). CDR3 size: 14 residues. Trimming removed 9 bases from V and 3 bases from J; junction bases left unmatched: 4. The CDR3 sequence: CATRGTGGYNEQFF. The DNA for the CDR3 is TGTGCCACTAGGGGGACAGGGGGCTACAATGAGCAGTTCTTC.

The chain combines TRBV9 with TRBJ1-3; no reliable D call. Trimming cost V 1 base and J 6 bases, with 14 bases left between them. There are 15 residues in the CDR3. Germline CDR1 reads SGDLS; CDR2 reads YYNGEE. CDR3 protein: CASSVPPEPANTIYF. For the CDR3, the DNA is TGTGCCAGCAGCGTACCCCCGGAGCCAGCAAACACCATATATTTT.

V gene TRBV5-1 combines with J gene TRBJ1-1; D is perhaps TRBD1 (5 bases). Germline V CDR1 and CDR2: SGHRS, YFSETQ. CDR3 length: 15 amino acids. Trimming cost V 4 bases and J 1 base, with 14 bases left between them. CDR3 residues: CASSPTGTENTEAFF. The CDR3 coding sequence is TGCGCCAGCAGCCCTACAGGAACAGAGAACACTGAAGCTTTCTTT.

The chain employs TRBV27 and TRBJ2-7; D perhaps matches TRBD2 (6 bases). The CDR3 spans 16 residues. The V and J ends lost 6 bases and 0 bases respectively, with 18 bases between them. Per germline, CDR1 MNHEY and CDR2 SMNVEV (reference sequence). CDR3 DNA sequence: TGTGCCAGCAGCCGATTACGGGAGACTAGCTCCTACGAGCAGTACTTC. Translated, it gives CASSRLRETSSYEQYF.

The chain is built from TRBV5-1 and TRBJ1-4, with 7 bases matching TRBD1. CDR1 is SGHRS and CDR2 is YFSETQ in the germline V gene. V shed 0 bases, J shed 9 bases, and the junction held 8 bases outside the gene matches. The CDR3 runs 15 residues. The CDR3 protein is CASSLAQGGIQKLFF. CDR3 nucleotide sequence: TGCGCCAGCAGCTTGGCCCAGGGGGGAATTCAAAAACTGTTTTTT.

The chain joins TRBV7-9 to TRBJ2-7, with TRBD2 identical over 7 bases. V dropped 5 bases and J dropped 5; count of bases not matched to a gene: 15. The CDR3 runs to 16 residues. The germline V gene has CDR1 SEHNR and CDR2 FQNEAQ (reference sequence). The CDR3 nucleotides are TGTGCCAGCAGCACACGCTATGGGGGAGGGAGGGACGAGCAGTACTTC. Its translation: CASSTRYGGGRDEQYF. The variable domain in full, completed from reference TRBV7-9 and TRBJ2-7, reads DTGVSQNPRHKITKRGQNVTFRCDPISEHNRLYWYRQTLGQGPEFLTYFQNEAQLEKSRLLSDRFSAERPKGSFSTLEIQRTEQGDSAMYLCASSTRYGGGRDEQYFGPGTRLTVT.

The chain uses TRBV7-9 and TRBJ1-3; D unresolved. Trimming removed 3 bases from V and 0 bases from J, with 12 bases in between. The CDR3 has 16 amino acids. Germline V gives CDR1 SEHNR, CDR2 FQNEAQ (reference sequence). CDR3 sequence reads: CASSLWTSTSGNTIYF. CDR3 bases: TGTGCCAGCAGCTTGTGGACCTCTACCTCTGGAAACACCATATATTTT.

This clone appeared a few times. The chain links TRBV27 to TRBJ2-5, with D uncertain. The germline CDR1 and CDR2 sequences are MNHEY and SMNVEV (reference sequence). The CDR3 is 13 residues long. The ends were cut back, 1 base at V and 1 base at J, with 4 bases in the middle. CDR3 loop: CASSLYSQETQYF. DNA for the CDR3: TGTGCCAGCAGTTTATATTCCCAAGAGACCCAGTACTTC.

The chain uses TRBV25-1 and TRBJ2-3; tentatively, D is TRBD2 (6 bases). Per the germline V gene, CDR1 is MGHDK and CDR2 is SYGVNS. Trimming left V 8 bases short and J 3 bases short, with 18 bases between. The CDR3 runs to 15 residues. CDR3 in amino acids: CASQNGGFWTDTQYF. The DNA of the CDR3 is TGTGCCAGCCAAAACGGAGGGTTCTGGACAGATACGCAGTATTTT.

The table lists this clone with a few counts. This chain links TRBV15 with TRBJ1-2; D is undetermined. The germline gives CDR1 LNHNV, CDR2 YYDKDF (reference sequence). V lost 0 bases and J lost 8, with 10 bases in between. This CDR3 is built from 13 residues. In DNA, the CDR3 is TGTGCCACCAGCAGAGATGGGCTGTTGGGCTACACCTTC. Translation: CATSRDGLLGYTF.

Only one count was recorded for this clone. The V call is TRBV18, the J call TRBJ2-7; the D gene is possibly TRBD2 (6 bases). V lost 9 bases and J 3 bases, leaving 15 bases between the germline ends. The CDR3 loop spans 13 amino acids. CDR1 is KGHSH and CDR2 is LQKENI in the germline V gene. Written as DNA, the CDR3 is TGTGCCAGTTCAGAGTCCGGGGGCTACGAGCAGTACTTC. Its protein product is CASSESGGYEQYF.

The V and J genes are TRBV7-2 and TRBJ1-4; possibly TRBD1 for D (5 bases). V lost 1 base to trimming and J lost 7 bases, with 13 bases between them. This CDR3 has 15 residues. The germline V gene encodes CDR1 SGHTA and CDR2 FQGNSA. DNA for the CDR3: TGTGCCAGCAGCTTAGTTTGGGGGTGGGGTGAAAAACTGTTTTTT. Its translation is CASSLVWGWGEKLFF.

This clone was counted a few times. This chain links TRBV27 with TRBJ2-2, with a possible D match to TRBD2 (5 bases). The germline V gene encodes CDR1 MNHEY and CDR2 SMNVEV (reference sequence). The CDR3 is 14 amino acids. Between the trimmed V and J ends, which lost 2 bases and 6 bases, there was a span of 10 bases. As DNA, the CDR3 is TGTGCCAGCAGTTTAGAGGGCTACCCCGGGGAGCTGTTTTTT. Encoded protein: CASSLEGYPGELFF.

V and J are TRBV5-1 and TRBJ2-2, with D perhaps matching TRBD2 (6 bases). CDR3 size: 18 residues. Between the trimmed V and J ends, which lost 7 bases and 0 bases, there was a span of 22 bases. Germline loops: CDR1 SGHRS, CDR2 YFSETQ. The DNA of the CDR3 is TGCGCCAGCGGATTCTTCGGGGGTCAGAGCTCGAACACCGGGGAGCTGTTTTTT. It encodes CASGFFGGQSSNTGELFF.

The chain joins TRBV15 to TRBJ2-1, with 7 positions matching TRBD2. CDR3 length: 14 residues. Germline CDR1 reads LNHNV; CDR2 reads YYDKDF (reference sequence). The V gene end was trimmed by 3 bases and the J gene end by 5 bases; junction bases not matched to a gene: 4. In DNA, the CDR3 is TGTGCCACCAGCAGCCAGCGGGGCCACAATGAGCAGTTCTTC. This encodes CATSSQRGHNEQFF.

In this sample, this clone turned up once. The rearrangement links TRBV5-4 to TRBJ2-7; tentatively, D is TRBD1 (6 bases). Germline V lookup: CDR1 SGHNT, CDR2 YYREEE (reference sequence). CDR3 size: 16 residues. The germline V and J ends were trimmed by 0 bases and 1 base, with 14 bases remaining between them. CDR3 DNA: TGTGCCAGCAGCTTGGTAGCAGGGGTTAAGTCCTACGAGCAGTACTTC. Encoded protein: CASSLVAGVKSYEQYF. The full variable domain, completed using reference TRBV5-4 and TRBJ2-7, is ETGVTQSPTHLIKTRGQQVTLRCSSQSGHNTVSWYQQALGQGPQFIFQYYREEENGRGNFPPRFSGLQFPNYSSELNVNALELDDSALYLCASSLVAGVKSYEQYFGPGTRLTVT.

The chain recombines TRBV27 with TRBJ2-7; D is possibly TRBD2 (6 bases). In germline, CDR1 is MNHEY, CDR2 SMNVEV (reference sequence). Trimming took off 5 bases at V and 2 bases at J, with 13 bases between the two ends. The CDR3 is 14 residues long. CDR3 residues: CASSPPGTPYEQYF. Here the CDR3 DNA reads TGTGCCAGCAGTCCCCCCGGGACTCCCTACGAGCAGTACTTC.

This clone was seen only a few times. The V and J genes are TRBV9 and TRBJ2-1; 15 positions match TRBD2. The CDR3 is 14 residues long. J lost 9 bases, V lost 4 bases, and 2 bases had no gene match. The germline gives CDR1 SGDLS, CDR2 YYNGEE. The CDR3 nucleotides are TGTGCCAGCAGCATGGGACTAGCGGGGGGTGAGCAGTTCTTC. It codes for CASSMGLAGGEQFF.